This entry is about one T cell receptor beta chain. The source of the sample is a study of T cell changes during pregnancy in multiple sclerosis. TCRdb's table, derived via immunoSEQ multiplex PCR, lists solely in-frame clones and lacks some. The table shows some 48,000 clones, with over 90% occurring only once. CDR3 length: 14 amino acids. The V and J ends lost 1 base and 1 base respectively, with 8 bases between them. CDR1 and CDR2 (germline): SGHNT, YYREEE (reference sequence). This sample comprised CD4+ T cells from peripheral blood mononuclear cells, obtained after pregnancy. The TCR comes from a female donor in good health, enrolled as a control in a pregnancy study. The rearrangement joins TRBV5-4 to TRBJ1-1, with TRBD1 as a possible D gene (6 bases). The CDR3 protein is CASSLLTGNTEAFF. CDR3 nucleotides: TGTGCCAGCAGCTTGTTGACAGGGAACACTGAAGCTTTCTTT.